Listed below are T cell receptor beta chains from one sample, sequenced in a study of blood T cell repertoires in COVID-19. The table came from immunoSEQ multiplex PCR; TCRdb's copy has only in-frame clones and leaves some out. The sample records a few hundred thousand clones, 89% being singletons. The sample comprised PBMCs or T cells enriched from blood (not recorded which). The receptors were sampled from a woman younger than 45 who had recovered from COVID-19. The CDR3 runs from the conserved cysteine through the conserved F or W. The D gene is left open where the match is weak.

d_call	v_call	j_call	cdr3_aa	cdr3_nt
.	TRBV27	TRBJ2-3	CASAQGLTDTQYF	TGTGCCAGCGCCCAGGGTCTCACAGATACGCAGTATTTT
TRBD1	TRBV11-2	TRBJ1-5	CASSLVSGGQPQHF	TGTGCCAGCAGCTTAGTGTCAGGGGGTCAGCCCCAGCATTTT
TRBD1	TRBV12-5	TRBJ1-5	CASGLSQGAKIQPQHF	TGTGCTAGTGGTTTGTCGCAGGGGGCAAAAATTCAGCCCCAGCATTTT
TRBD2	TRBV19	TRBJ2-1	CASSILPGTSGGTTGEQFF	TGTGCCAGTAGTATACTCCCCGGGACTAGCGGGGGGACGACAGGTGAGCAGTTCTTC
.	TRBV12-5	TRBJ2-1	CASGTANYNEQFF	TGTGCTAGTGGTACCGCGAACTACAATGAGCAGTTCTTC
.	TRBV19	TRBJ1-1	CASSVWPNTEAFF	TGTGCCAGTAGTGTTTGGCCGAACACTGAAGCTTTCTTT
TRBD1	TRBV30	TRBJ1-6	CAFQTGTNSPLHF	TGTGCCTTTCAGACAGGGACTAATTCACCCCTCCACTTT
.	TRBV6-1	TRBJ1-3	CASSEFVLSGNTIYF	TGTGCCAGCAGTGAATTCGTGTTGTCGGGAAACACCATATATTTT
.	TRBV11-2	TRBJ1-1	CASTPRGVIRNTEAFF	TGTGCCAGCACCCCGCGGGGAGTTATTAGGAACACTGAAGCTTTCTTT
.	TRBV5-1	TRBJ1-3	CASSLARGSGNTIYF	TGCGCCAGCAGCTTGGCACGGGGGTCTGGAAACACCATATATTTT
.	TRBV18	TRBJ1-2	CASSPQGPAANYGYTF	TGTGCCAGCTCACCTCAGGGGCCGGCAGCTAACTATGGCTATACCTTC
.	TRBV27	TRBJ1-2	CASRVPGYGYTF	TGTGCCAGCAGGGTACCAGGCTATGGCTACACCTTC
.	TRBV5-1	TRBJ2-1	CASSPTGRGRNEQFF	TGCGCCAGCAGCCCGACCGGCAGAGGTAGGAATGAGCAGTTCTTC
.	TRBV6-1	TRBJ1-1	CASSEARWAYAFF	TGTGCCAGCAGTGAAGCGCGCTGGGCATATGCTTTCTTT